The rows below give T cell receptor beta chains drawn from one sample of a study of T cells in Graves' hyperthyroidism and ophthalmopathy. TCRdb reanalysed the multiplex PCR reads using MiXCR and keeps one entry per CDR3 protein. The sample has 560,000 or so distinct CDR3 sequences, about 20% seen once. Sequencing used blood. The receptor source for this set is a man between 40 and 49 years old with Graves' ophthalmopathy. Each CDR3 is given without its conserved first and last residue. Each record gives: V gene, CDR3 protein.

TRBV20-1	SARDRVRTNIQY
TRBV30	AWNGGSNTGELF
TRBV12-3/TRBV12-4	ASSLVGSGSKIGTGEQF
TRBV5-5	ASSLGREWGYT
TRBV7-9	ASSTPGQSITTNEKLF
TRBV15	ATGRDLLEEQF
TRBV6-1	ASLDRERATQY
TRBV12-3/TRBV12-4	ASSPRDRANTGELF
TRBV29-1	SVEDQGVLYYT
TRBV5-8	ASSPDPGARETQY
TRBV28	ASIEFQGRNEQF
TRBV20-1	SAQQGYSNQPQH
TRBV20-1	SARKGQSSGNTIY
TRBV5-1	ASRPGLAGLDTQY
TRBV2	ASSRTSGRGNEQF
TRBV29-1	SVEVTPPPRYEQF
TRBV29-1	SVQGQGAEQY
TRBV7-9	ASFDPLAGDNKETQY
TRBV20-1	SASGELAWAKDEQF
TRBV12-3/TRBV12-4	ASSRHGNSPLH
TRBV5-1	ASSVGGRIEYEQY
TRBV7-8	ASSLGALAETQY